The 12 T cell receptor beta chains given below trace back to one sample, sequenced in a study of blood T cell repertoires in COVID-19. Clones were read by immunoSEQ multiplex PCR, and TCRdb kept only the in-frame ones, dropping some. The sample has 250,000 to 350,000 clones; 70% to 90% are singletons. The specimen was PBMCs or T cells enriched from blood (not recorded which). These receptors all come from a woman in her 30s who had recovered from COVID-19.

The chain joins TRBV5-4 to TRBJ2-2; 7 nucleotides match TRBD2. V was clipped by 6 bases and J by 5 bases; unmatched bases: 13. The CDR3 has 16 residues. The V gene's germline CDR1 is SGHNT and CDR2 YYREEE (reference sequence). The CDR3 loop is CASTIPSGGGTGELFF. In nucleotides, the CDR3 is TGTGCCAGCACCATACCGTCGGGCGGGGGTACCGGGGAGCTGTTTTTT.

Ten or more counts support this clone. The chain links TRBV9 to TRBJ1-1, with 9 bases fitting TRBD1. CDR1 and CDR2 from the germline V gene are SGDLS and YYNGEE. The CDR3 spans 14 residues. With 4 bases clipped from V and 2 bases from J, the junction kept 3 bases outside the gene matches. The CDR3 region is CASSSTGGNTEAFF. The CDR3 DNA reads TGTGCCAGCAGCTCTACAGGGGGCAACACTGAAGCTTTCTTT.

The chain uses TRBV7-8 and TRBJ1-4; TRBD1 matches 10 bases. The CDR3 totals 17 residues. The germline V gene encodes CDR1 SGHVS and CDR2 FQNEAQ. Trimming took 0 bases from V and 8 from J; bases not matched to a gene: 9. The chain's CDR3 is CASSLALFGTGVEKLFF. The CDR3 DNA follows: TGTGCCAGCAGCTTAGCACTTTTCGGGACAGGGGTAGAAAAACTGTTTTTT.

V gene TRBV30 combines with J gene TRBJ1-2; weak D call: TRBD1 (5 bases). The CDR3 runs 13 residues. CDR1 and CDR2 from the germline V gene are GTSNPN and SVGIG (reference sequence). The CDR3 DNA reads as TGTGCTTCAACGGCGGGACGGCTCGGAGGCTACACCTTC. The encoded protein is CASTAGRLGGYTF.

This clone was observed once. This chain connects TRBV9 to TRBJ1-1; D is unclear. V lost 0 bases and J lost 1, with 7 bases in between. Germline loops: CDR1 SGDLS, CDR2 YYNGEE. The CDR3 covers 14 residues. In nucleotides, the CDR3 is TGTGCCAGCAGCGTAGGCGAGAGGAACACTGAAGCTTTCTTT. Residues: CASSVGERNTEAFF.

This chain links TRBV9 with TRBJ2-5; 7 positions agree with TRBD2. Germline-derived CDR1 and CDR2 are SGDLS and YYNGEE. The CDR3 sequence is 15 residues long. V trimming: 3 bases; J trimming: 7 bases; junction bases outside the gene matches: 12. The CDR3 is CASSAGRGFEVTQYF. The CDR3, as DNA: TGTGCCAGCAGCGCGGGGCGGGGGTTCGAGGTGACCCAGTACTTC.

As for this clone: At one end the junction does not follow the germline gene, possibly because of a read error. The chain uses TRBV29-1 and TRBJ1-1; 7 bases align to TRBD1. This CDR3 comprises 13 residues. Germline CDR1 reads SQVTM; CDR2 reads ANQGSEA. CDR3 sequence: CSVKRQGDTEAFF. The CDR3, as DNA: TGCAGCGTTAAACGACAGGGTGACACCGAAGCTTTCTTT.

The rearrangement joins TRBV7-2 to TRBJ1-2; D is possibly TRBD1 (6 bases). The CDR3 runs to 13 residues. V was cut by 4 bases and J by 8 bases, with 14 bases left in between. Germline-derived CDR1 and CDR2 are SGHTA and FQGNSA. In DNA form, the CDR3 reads TGTGCCAGCAGCTCTAGGACAGTCGGGGGCTACACCTTC. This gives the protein CASSSRTVGGYTF.

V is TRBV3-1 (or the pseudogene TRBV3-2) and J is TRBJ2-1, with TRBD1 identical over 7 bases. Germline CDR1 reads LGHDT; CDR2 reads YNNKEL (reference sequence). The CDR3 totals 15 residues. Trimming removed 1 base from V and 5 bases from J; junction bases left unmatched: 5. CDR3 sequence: CASSQVRDSHNEQFF. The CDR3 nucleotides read TGTGCCAGCAGCCAAGTCCGGGACAGCCACAATGAGCAGTTCTTC.

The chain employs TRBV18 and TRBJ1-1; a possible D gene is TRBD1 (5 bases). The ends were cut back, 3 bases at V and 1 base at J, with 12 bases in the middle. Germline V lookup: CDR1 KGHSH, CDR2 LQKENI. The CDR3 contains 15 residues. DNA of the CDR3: TGTGCCAGCTCACCCCAGAAGGGGCCGAACACTGAAGCTTTCTTT. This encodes CASSPQKGPNTEAFF.

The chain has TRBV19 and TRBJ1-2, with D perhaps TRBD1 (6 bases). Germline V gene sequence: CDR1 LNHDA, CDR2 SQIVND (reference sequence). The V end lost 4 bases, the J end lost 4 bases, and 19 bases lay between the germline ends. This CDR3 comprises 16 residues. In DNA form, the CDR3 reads TGTGCCAGTAGTACCCGGACAGCCAAACCCTCCTATGGCTACACCTTC. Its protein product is CASSTRTAKPSYGYTF.

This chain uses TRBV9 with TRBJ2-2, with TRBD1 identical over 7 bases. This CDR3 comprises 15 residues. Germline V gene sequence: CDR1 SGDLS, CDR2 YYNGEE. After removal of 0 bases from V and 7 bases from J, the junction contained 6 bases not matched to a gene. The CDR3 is CASSVEQGIGGELFF. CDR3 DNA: TGTGCCAGCAGCGTAGAACAGGGGATCGGCGGGGAGCTGTTTTTT. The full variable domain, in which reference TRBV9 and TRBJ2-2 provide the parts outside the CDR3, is DSGVTQTPKHLITATGQRVTLRCSPRSGDLSVYWYQQSLDQGLQFLIQYYNGEERAKGNILERFSAQQFPDLHSELNLSSLELGDSALYFCASSVEQGIGGELFFGEGSRLTVL.